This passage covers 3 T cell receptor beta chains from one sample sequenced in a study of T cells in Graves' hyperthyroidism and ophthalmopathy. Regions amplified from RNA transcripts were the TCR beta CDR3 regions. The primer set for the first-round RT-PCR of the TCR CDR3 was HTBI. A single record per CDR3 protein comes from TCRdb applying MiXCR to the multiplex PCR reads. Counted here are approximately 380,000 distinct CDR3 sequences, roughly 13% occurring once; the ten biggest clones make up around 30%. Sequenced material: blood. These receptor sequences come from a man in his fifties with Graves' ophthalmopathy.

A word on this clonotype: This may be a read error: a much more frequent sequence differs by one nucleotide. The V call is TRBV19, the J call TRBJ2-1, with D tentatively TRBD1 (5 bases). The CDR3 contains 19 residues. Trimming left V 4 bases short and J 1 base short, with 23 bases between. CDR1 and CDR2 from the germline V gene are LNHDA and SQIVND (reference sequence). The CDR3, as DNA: TGTGCCAGTAGTACTAGGGGTATCAGCTGGGCGTCGTCCTACAATGAGCAGTTCTTC. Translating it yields CASSTRGISWASSYNEQFF.

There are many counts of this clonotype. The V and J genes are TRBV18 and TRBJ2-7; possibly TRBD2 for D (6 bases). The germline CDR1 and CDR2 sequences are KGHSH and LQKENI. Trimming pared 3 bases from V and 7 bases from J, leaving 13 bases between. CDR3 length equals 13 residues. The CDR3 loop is CASSPRLGEEQYF. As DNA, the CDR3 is TGTGCCAGCTCACCTAGACTAGGCGAAGAGCAGTACTTC. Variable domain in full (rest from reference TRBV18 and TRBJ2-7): NAGVMQNPRHLVRRRGQEARLRCSPMKGHSHVYWYRQLPEEGLKFMVYLQKENIIDESGMPKERFSAEFPKEGPSILRIQQVVRGDSAAYFCASSPRLGEEQYFGPGTRLTVT.

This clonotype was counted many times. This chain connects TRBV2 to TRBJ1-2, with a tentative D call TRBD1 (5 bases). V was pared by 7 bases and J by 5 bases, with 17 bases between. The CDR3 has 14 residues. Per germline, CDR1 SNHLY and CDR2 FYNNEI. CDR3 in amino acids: CASKIQGTSYGYTF. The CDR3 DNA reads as TGTGCCAGCAAAATACAAGGGACTTCTTATGGCTACACCTTC.